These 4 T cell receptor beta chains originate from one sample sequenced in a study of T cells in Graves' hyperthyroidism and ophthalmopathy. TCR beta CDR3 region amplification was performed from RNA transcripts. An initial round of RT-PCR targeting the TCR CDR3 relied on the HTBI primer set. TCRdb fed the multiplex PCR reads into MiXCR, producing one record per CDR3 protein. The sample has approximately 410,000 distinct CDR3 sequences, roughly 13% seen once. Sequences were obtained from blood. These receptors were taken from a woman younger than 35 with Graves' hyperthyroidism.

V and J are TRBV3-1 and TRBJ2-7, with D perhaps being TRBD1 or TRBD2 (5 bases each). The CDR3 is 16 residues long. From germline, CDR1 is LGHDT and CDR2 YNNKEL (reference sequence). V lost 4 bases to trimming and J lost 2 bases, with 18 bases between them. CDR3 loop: CASSPGRGGRTYEQYF. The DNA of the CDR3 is TGTGCCAGCAGCCCCGGAAGGGGCGGGCGGACCTACGAGCAGTACTTC.

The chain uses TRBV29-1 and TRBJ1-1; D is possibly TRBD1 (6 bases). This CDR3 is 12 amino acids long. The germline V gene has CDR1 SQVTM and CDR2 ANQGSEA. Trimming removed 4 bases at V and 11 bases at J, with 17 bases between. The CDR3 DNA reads TGCAGCGTTGTGGGGGGGGGGGCATCGGCTTTCTTT. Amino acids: CSVVGGGASAFF. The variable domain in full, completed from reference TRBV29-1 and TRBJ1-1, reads SAVISQKPSRDICQRGTSLTIQCQVDSQVTMMFWYRQQPGQSLTLIATANQGSEATYESGFVIDKFPISRPNLTFSTLTVSNMSPEDSSIYLCSVVGGGASAFFGQGTRLTVV.

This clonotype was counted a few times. The CDR3 DNA follows: TGTGCCAGCAGGGAAGGGTCCAGGGAGGGCGAGACCCAGTACTTC. This translates into CASREGSREGETQYF. V and J are TRBV12-3 or TRBV12-4 and TRBJ2-5; 7 nucleotides line up with TRBD2. Trimming removed 6 bases from V and 5 bases from J; junction bases left unmatched: 12. CDR3 length: 15 amino acids.

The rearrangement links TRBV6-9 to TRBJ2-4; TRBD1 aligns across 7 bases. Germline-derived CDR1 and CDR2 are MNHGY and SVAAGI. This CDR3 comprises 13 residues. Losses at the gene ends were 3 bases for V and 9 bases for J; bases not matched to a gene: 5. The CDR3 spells CASSYLGQSIQYF. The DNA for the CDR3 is TGTGCCAGCAGTTACCTGGGACAGAGCATTCAGTACTTC.